The 18 T cell receptor beta chains given below trace back to one sample, sequenced in a study of T cells in Graves' hyperthyroidism and ophthalmopathy. The investigators amplified TCR beta CDR3 regions from RNA transcripts. When the TCR CDR3 underwent first-round RT-PCR, the HTBI primer set was used. TCRdb re-called the multiplex PCR reads with MiXCR, one entry per CDR3 protein. The sample holds about 340,000 distinct CDR3 sequences, roughly 18% seen once. The sequenced sample consisted of blood. The receptors were sampled from a woman aged 45-59 years with Graves' hyperthyroidism.

This clonotype was counted only a few times. The rearrangement uses TRBV29-1 and TRBJ2-5; 12 bases match TRBD2. Trimming at V came to 7 bases and at J to 2 bases, leaving 8 bases not matched to a gene. Germline CDR1 is SQVTM and CDR2 is ANQGSEA. This CDR3 has 15 amino acids. For the CDR3, the DNA is TGCAGCGGGACCGGGACTAGCGGGCTACAAGAGACCCAGTACTTC. Protein: CSGTGTSGLQETQYF.

This clonotype has a count of ten or more. V usage is TRBV27 and J usage is TRBJ1-1; TRBD1 agrees at 9 bases. The CDR3 sequence is 16 residues long. CDR1 and CDR2 (germline): MNHEY, SMNVEV (reference sequence). V was clipped by 3 bases and J by 3 bases; unmatched bases: 8. DNA of the CDR3: TGTGCCAGCAGTTTGGGGCGGACAGGGGTGGACACTGAAGCTTTCTTT. Encoded protein: CASSLGRTGVDTEAFF.

The rearrangement joins TRBV5-4 to TRBJ2-2; D is uncertain. Trimming took 5 bases from V and 7 from J, leaving 15 bases between them. Germline V gene lookup returns CDR1 SGHNT and CDR2 YYREEE (reference sequence). The CDR3 runs to 14 residues. The chain's CDR3 is CASRRYGEDGELFF. CDR3 coding DNA: TGTGCCAGCAGACGATATGGGGAAGACGGGGAGCTGTTTTTT.

The V call is TRBV4-1, the J call TRBJ1-4; D gene ambiguous. V was cut by 0 bases and J by 8 bases, with 16 bases left in between. CDR1 MGHRA and CDR2 YSYEKL come from the germline V gene. This CDR3 contains 16 residues. The CDR3 bases are TGCGCCAGCAGCCAAGAGCTAAAGATTGTTTGGGAAAAACTGTTTTTT. It codes for CASSQELKIVWEKLFF.

The chain couples TRBV10-3 to TRBJ2-3, with 7 bases aligning to TRBD2. Losses at the gene ends were 9 bases for V and 6 bases for J; bases not matched to a gene: 9. Germline V gene data show CDR1 as ENHRY and CDR2 as SYGVKD. This CDR3 is 13 amino acids long. The CDR3 DNA follows: TGTGCCATTAGGCGGGAGATAGGGGATACGCAGTATTTT. This encodes CAIRREIGDTQYF.

This clonotype was counted a few times. V gene TRBV6-1 combines with J gene TRBJ2-5; 12 bases fit TRBD2. The CDR3 has 15 residues. From germline, CDR1 is MNHNS and CDR2 SASEGT. The J segment lost 5 bases and the V segment lost 6 bases, leaving 7 bases of the junction unmatched. This CDR3 reads CASSPSGGAGETQYF. CDR3 nucleotides: TGTGCCAGCAGCCCTAGCGGGGGGGCCGGGGAGACCCAGTACTTC.

This clonotype was observed a few times. This chain's CDR3 is CSVEFNTGELFF. CDR3 coding DNA: TGCAGCGTTGAATTTAACACCGGGGAGCTGTTTTTT. V is TRBV29-1 and J is TRBJ2-2; D is unresolved. Trimming left V 2 bases short and J 2 bases short, with 3 bases between. Germline assignment: CDR1 SQVTM and CDR2 ANQGSEA. The CDR3 has 12 amino acids.

The gene calls are TRBV19 and TRBJ2-1; tentatively, D is TRBD2 (5 bases). The CDR3 totals 13 residues. The germline gives CDR1 LNHDA, CDR2 SQIVND (reference sequence). Trimming shortened V by 5 bases and J by 5 bases, and 10 bases separated the two germline ends. In DNA form, the CDR3 reads TGTGCCAGTAGTCGGGGTCAAAACAATGAGCAGTTCTTC. Protein sequence: CASSRGQNNEQFF.

The J gene is TRBJ1-1, the V gene TRBV7-3; D remains unclear. Germline CDR1 reads SGHTA; CDR2 reads FQGTGA. V lost 1 base to trimming and J lost 4 bases, with 16 bases between them. The CDR3 has 16 residues. The DNA for the CDR3 is TGTGCCAGCAGCTTAAATCCGTACGTCGCGGGCACTGAAGCTTTCTTT. Protein: CASSLNPYVAGTEAFF.

The count of this clonotype is one. The chain combines TRBV5-1 with TRBJ2-6; the D gene is possibly TRBD1 (6 bases). CDR3 length equals 17 residues. V lost 3 bases, J lost 4 bases, and 17 bases lay in between. Looked up from germline, CDR1 is SGHRS and CDR2 is YFSETQ. This CDR3 reads CASSSGQLSFGANVLTF. The CDR3, as DNA: TGCGCCAGCAGCTCCGGACAGTTATCTTTCGGGGCCAACGTCCTGACTTTC. Variable domain in full (rest from reference TRBV5-1 and TRBJ2-6): KAGVTQTPRYLIKTRGQQVTLSCSPISGHRSVSWYQQTPGQGLQFLFEYFSETQRNKGNFPGRFSGRQFSNSRSEMNVSTLELGDSALYLCASSSGQLSFGANVLTFGAGSRLTVL.

A few counts support this clonotype. CDR3 nucleotides: TGTGCCAGCAGGGAGGACAGCGGGGGACGGCCCCAGCATTTT. Translated: CASREDSGGRPQHF. The rearrangement uses TRBV2 and TRBJ1-5, with D possibly matching TRBD1 (6 bases). The CDR3 contains 14 residues. Germline loops: CDR1 SNHLY, CDR2 FYNNEI. V gave up 6 bases and J gave up 9 bases, with 18 bases separating them. The full variable domain, completed using reference TRBV2 and TRBJ1-5, is EPEVTQTPSHQVTQMGQEVILRCVPISNHLYFYWYRQILGQKVEFLVSFYNNEISEKSEIFDDQFSVERPDGSNFTLKIRSTKLEDSAMYFCASREDSGGRPQHFGDGTRLSIL.

The chain recombines TRBV4-1 with TRBJ1-4, with TRBD1 matching over 7 bases. Germline CDR1 MGHRA, CDR2 YSYEKL. The CDR3 runs 16 residues. V lost 4 bases, J lost 3 bases, and 8 bases stayed unmatched. CDR3 nucleotides: TGCGCCAGCAGCCTTGTACCCGGGACAGCTAATGAAAAACTGTTTTTT. It is translated as CASSLVPGTANEKLFF.

With respect to this clonotype: This may come from a read error, since a much larger clone is one base off. The chain joins TRBV7-2 to TRBJ1-2, with TRBD1 as a possible D gene (6 bases). This CDR3 spans 16 amino acids. Trimming left V 7 bases short and J 3 bases short, with 21 bases between. Germline V lookup: CDR1 SGHTA, CDR2 FQGNSA. CDR3 bases: TGTGCCAGCAACGGCGTTACAGGGAGGGGAGACTATGGCTACACCTTC. Its translation: CASNGVTGRGDYGYTF.

This clonotype has ten or more counts. V gene TRBV6-1 combines with J gene TRBJ2-3; no clear D. Trimming cost V 8 bases and J 4 bases, with 16 bases left between them. This CDR3 contains 14 residues. Germline V CDR1 and CDR2: MNHNS, SASEGT. CDR3 amino acids: CASYQDLGSDTQYF. The CDR3 nucleotides read TGTGCCAGCTATCAAGATTTGGGCTCAGATACGCAGTATTTT.

This clonotype has more than one count but fewer than ten. The chain employs TRBV11-2 and TRBJ1-4; tentative D call: TRBD1 (6 bases). The CDR3 consists of 14 residues. Germline V lookup: CDR1 SGHAT, CDR2 FQNNGV. V lost 3 bases to trimming and J lost 5 bases, with 10 bases between them. The CDR3 is CASSLGGLNEKLFF. In nucleotides, the CDR3 is TGTGCCAGCAGCTTGGGGGGGCTAAATGAAAAACTGTTTTTT.

In this sample, this clonotype turned up many times. The chain has TRBV12-5 and TRBJ1-2; possible D gene TRBD1, 6 bases. V was cut by 7 bases and J by 4 bases, with 13 bases left in between. CDR1 LGHNT and CDR2 FRNRAP come from the germline V gene. The CDR3 spans 13 residues. The CDR3 region has the DNA TGTGCTAGTGATGGGGGGCCGAGCTATGGCTACACCTTC. Translation: CASDGGPSYGYTF.

The CDR3 DNA follows: TGTGCCAGCAGCTTAGGGACAGGGGGCATTACCGGGGAGCTGTTTTTT. It specifies CASSLGTGGITGELFF. This chain connects TRBV7-8 to TRBJ2-2, with 11 nucleotides matching TRBD1. Germline CDR1 SGHVS, CDR2 FQNEAQ. The V segment lost 1 base and the J segment 5 bases; nucleotides outside the gene matches: 3. This CDR3 is built from 16 residues. Looking up the rest from reference TRBV7-8 and TRBJ2-2 gives the full variable domain: GAGVSQSPRYKVAKRGQDVALRCDPISGHVSLFWYQQALGQGPEFLTYFQNEAQLDKSGLPSDRFFAERPEGSVSTLKIQRTQQEDSAVYLCASSLGTGGITGELFFGEGSRLTVL.

A single count supports this clonotype. A much larger clone sits a single nucleotide away, making a read error possible. The chain recombines TRBV12-3 or TRBV12-4 with TRBJ2-3; 9 nucleotides align to TRBD2. Trimming removed 7 bases from V and 4 bases from J; junction bases left unmatched: 9. The CDR3 length is 15 residues. CDR3 in DNA: TGTGCCAGCACCCTAATAGCGGGAGTGGCAGATACGCAGTATTTT. Its translation is CASTLIAGVADTQYF.